This TCR beta chain derives from a study of T cells in Graves' hyperthyroidism and ophthalmopathy. At the level of the study: Initial diagnosis, before any treatment, was when peripheral blood was collected.

Overall study results and limits: A model built on 13 V-J features separated ophthalmopathy from stable hyperthyroidism. Blood also held most thyroid clonotypes expanded beyond 0.001.

The table lists this clonotype with a few counts. Its specificity is unknown. V was shortened by 0 bases and J by 1 base, with 21 bases between the two germline ends. Germline loops: CDR1 LGHDT, CDR2 YNNKEL (reference sequence). This CDR3 region has 19 residues. From RNA transcripts, TCR beta CDR3 regions were amplified. During a first-round RT-PCR of the TCR CDR3, the HTBI primer set was used. Via MiXCR, TCRdb re-called the multiplex PCR reads, giving one row per CDR3 protein. The data hold 600,000 to 900,000 distinct CDR3 sequences, with 16% observed a single time. This chain links TRBV3-1 with TRBJ2-5, with a weak D call TRBD1 (6 bases). The sequence was collected from a man younger than 30 with Graves' hyperthyroidism. Specimen: blood. This CDR3 reads CASSQDSFGNRDTQETQYF. CDR3 DNA: TGTGCCAGCAGCCAAGATTCTTTCGGGAATCGGGACACCCAAGAGACCCAGTACTTC.